This T cell receptor (beta chain) was sequenced for a study of blood T cell repertoires in COVID-19. Repertoires were generated with immunoSEQ multiplex PCR, while TCRdb's copy carries only in-frame clones and drops some. This table has just over 300,000 clones, 87% appearing once. Trimming removed 6 bases from V and 0 bases from J; junction bases left unmatched: 13. This CDR3 has 18 residues. Germline CDR1 and CDR2: SGHTA and FQGNSA. The TCR comes from a woman aged 18-35 years who had recovered from COVID-19. The chain is built from TRBV7-2 and TRBJ1-1; 10 bases fit TRBD1. The sequenced sample was PBMCs or T cells enriched from blood (not recorded which). Here the CDR3 reads CASSPTGTGVLVNTEAFF. CDR3 sequence (DNA): TGTGCCAGCAGTCCCACCGGGACAGGGGTATTGGTGAACACTGAAGCTTTCTTT.